What follows is one T cell receptor (beta chain) and its context. What it binds is not known. Trimming stripped 5 bases from V and 2 bases from J, with 13 bases between. This CDR3 contains 13 residues. Germline CDR1 is DFQATT and CDR2 is SNEGSKA (reference sequence). Constant-region reverse primers amplified full-length variable regions, followed by semi-nested Nested Universal Primer A PCR. TCRdb redid the calling of the 5' RACE reads with MiXCR, one entry per CDR3 protein. The sample comprises some 45,000 distinct CDR3 sequences, roughly 28% of which are singletons, and under 2.5% rests with the top ten. Study-wide results and limits: In terms of TCR gene usage, tumor memory CD4+ T cells clustered together with blood and lymph node memory CD4+ cells, as well as with lymph node naive CD4+ cells. Tumor-infiltrating Treg TCR alpha and beta sequences overlapped most with tumor naive CD4+ T cells, then blood naive.

The TCR originated in a female donor with breast cancer. This sequence joins TRBV20-1 and TRBJ2-7; D unresolved. The sequencing sample was made of naive CD4+ T cells sorted from blood. Subset indicated: naive CD4+ T cells, CD4+CD45RA+CD25-. CDR3 protein: CSASGFVPYEQYF. As DNA, the CDR3 is TGCAGTGCTTCCGGGTTTGTCCCCTACGAGCAGTACTTC.